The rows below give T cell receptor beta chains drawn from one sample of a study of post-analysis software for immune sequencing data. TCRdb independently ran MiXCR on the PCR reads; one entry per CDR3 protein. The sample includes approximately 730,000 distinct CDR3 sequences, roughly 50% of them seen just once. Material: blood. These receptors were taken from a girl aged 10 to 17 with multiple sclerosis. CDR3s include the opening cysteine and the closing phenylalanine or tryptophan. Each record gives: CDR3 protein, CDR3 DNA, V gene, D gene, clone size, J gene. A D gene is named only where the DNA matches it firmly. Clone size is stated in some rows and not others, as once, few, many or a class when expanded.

CDR3: CASSDSHRDGFSYNEQFF
DNA: TGTGCCAGCAGTGACTCCCACCGGGACGGCTTCTCCTACAATGAGCAGTTCTTC
V: TRBV25-1
D: .
size: .
J: TRBJ2-1

CDR3: CASTSGRGHTEAFF
DNA: TGTGCCAGCACCTCAGGTCGGGGGCACACTGAAGCTTTCTTT
V: TRBV12-3/TRBV12-4
D: .
size: .
J: TRBJ1-1

CDR3: CASSLAGGGEGQFF
DNA: TGTGCCAGCAGCCTAGCGGGAGGTGGAGAGGGGCAGTTCTTC
V: TRBV3-1
D: TRBD2
size: .
J: TRBJ2-1

CDR3: CASSFGTFTSTDTQYF
DNA: TGTGCCAGCAGTTTTGGGACTTTTACTAGCACAGATACGCAGTATTTT
V: TRBV12-3/TRBV12-4
D: .
size: .
J: TRBJ2-3

CDR3: CASSLSSAGGRYNEQFF
DNA: TGTGCCAGCAGCTTATCCTCCGCGGGAGGGCGATACAATGAGCAGTTCTTC
V: TRBV7-9
D: TRBD2
size: .
J: TRBJ2-1

CDR3: CATSAAGGEDTQYF
DNA: TGTGCCACCAGTGCGGCGGGAGGGGAAGATACGCAGTATTTT
V: TRBV24-1
D: TRBD2
size: once
J: TRBJ2-3

CDR3: CASSRRGTGGNTEAFF
DNA: TGCGCCAGCAGCCGACGAGGGACAGGGGGGAACACTGAAGCTTTCTTT
V: TRBV5-1
D: TRBD1
size: .
J: TRBJ1-1

CDR3: CASSFDGFTNYGYTF
DNA: TGTGCCAGCAGTTTTGATGGTTTCACTAACTATGGCTACACCTTC
V: TRBV12-3/TRBV12-4
D: .
size: .
J: TRBJ1-2

CDR3: CATSLDGQETQYF
DNA: TGTGCCACCAGTCTCGACGGCCAAGAGACCCAGTACTTC
V: TRBV24-1
D: .
size: .
J: TRBJ2-5

CDR3: CSAIIWERLFF
DNA: TGCAGTGCTATCATCTGGGAACGACTGTTTTTT
V: TRBV20-1
D: .
size: .
J: TRBJ1-4

CDR3: CASSLGTKNIQYF
DNA: TGTGCCAGCAGTTTAGGCACTAAAAACATTCAGTACTTC
V: TRBV28
D: .
size: .
J: TRBJ2-4

CDR3: CASSLLGTSGIYEQYF
DNA: TGTGCCAGCAGCCTTCTAGGGACTAGCGGGATCTACGAGCAGTACTTC
V: TRBV5-1
D: TRBD2
size: .
J: TRBJ2-7

CDR3: CASSQAGVLRGYTF
DNA: TGTGCCAGCAGCCAAGCTGGCGTCCTTCGAGGCTACACCTTC
V: TRBV3-1
D: .
size: .
J: TRBJ1-2

CDR3: CASSLKGGDSLDNEQFF
DNA: TGTGCCAGCAGCTTAAAGGGAGGGGACTCCCTGGACAATGAGCAGTTCTTC
V: TRBV7-3
D: TRBD2
size: .
J: TRBJ2-1

CDR3: CSVGSLAGVGTEQYF
DNA: TGCAGCGTCGGATCCCTAGCGGGAGTAGGGACCGAGCAGTACTTC
V: TRBV29-1
D: TRBD2
size: .
J: TRBJ2-7

CDR3: CASSFRQGSGGNSPLHF
DNA: TGTGCCAGCAGCTTTCGTCAGGGGAGTGGTGGGAATTCACCCCTCCACTTT
V: TRBV7-2
D: .
size: few
J: TRBJ1-6

CDR3: CAGSSTPGAYEQYF
DNA: TGTGCCGGCAGCTCAACGCCGGGGGCCTACGAGCAGTACTTC
V: TRBV7-9
D: .
size: .
J: TRBJ2-7

CDR3: CSVADPETQYF
DNA: TGCAGCGTTGCAGACCCCGAGACCCAGTACTTC
V: TRBV29-1
D: .
size: few
J: TRBJ2-5

CDR3: CASTRVASTDTQYF
DNA: TGTGCCAGCACGAGGGTAGCGAGCACAGATACGCAGTATTTT
V: TRBV6-1
D: .
size: few
J: TRBJ2-3

CDR3: CASSQVSGGTQYF
DNA: TGCGCCAGCAGCCAAGTGTCGGGTGGGACGCAGTATTTT
V: TRBV4-3
D: .
size: .
J: TRBJ2-3

CDR3: CAISVGLAGAKDTQYF
DNA: TGTGCCATCAGTGTCGGGCTAGCGGGAGCTAAGGATACGCAGTATTTT
V: TRBV10-3
D: TRBD2
size: few
J: TRBJ2-3

CDR3: CAHGPASSYEQYF
DNA: TGTGCCCATGGGCCGGCGAGCTCCTACGAGCAGTACTTC
V: TRBV28
D: .
size: .
J: TRBJ2-7

CDR3: CASSGDRSAYEQYF
DNA: TGTGCCAGCAGTGGGGACAGGTCGGCCTACGAGCAGTACTTC
V: TRBV5-6
D: TRBD1
size: .
J: TRBJ2-7

CDR3: CASSRSGRLYNEQFF
DNA: TGTGCCAGCAGCCGAAGCGGGAGGCTTTACAATGAGCAGTTCTTC
V: TRBV7-3
D: TRBD2
size: .
J: TRBJ2-1

CDR3: CASGQGFEETQYF
DNA: TGTGCCAGCGGACAGGGATTCGAAGAGACCCAGTACTTC
V: TRBV9
D: TRBD1
size: few
J: TRBJ2-5

CDR3: CASSLAGAQGGYTF
DNA: TGTGCCAGCAGCTTAGCCGGGGCCCAGGGGGGCTACACCTTC
V: TRBV7-9
D: .
size: .
J: TRBJ1-2

CDR3: CASSRGDGTGFNEQYF
DNA: TGCGCCAGCAGCAGAGGAGATGGGACAGGCTTTAACGAGCAGTACTTC
V: TRBV5-1
D: TRBD1
size: .
J: TRBJ2-7

CDR3: CASSDRTSGGFNEQFF
DNA: TGTGCCAGCAGCGACCGGACTAGCGGGGGGTTCAATGAGCAGTTCTTC
V: TRBV9
D: TRBD2
size: .
J: TRBJ2-1

CDR3: CASSVTGEETQYF
DNA: TGTGCCAGCAGCGTCACAGGGGAGGAGACCCAGTACTTC
V: TRBV9
D: TRBD1
size: .
J: TRBJ2-5